These T cell receptor beta chains were read from a single sample in a study of blood T cell repertoires in COVID-19. Assay: immunoSEQ multiplex PCR; the TCRdb copy retains only in-frame clones and omits some. The data show roughly 97,000 clones, approximately 91% seen once. The sequencing input was peripheral blood. These receptors came from a human donor in a cohort sampled during active COVID-19. CDR3s include the opening cysteine and the closing phenylalanine or tryptophan. A D gene is named only where the DNA matches it firmly. Some rows have no size entry. The others give once, few or many, or a class for an expanded clone.

v_call,d_call,j_call,clone_size,cdr3_aa,cdr3_nt
TRBV2,-,TRBJ2-7,-,CASSEGGRTYEQYF,TGTGCCAGCAGTGAGGGGGGGCGGACCTACGAGCAGTACTTC
TRBV27,-,TRBJ1-1,-,CASSFGLVQAEAFF,TGTGCCAGCAGCTTCGGACTAGTTCAGGCTGAAGCTTTCTTT
TRBV4-3,-,TRBJ1-3,-,CASSQARGGGGNTIYF,TGCGCCAGCAGCCAAGCTCGTGGGGGCGGGGGAAACACCATATATTTT
TRBV28,-,TRBJ2-3,-,CASSFSLDTDTQYF,TGTGCCAGCAGTTTTTCCCTAGACACAGATACGCAGTATTTT
TRBV3-1/TRBV3-2,-,TRBJ1-3,-,CASSPLDSSGNTIYF,TGTGCCAGCAGCCCACTGGACAGCTCTGGAAACACCATATATTTT
TRBV9,TRBD1,TRBJ1-6,-,CASSPRTGGSNSPLHF,TGTGCCAGCAGCCCTCGGACAGGGGGATCTAATTCACCCCTCCACTTT
TRBV4-1,-,TRBJ2-7,many,CASSQDWRSHEQYF,TGCGCCAGCAGCCAAGATTGGCGGAGCCACGAGCAGTACTTC
TRBV27,-,TRBJ2-1,-,CASSSSRWGLEQFF,TGTGCCAGCAGTTCGAGCAGATGGGGGCTTGAGCAGTTCTTC
TRBV6-5,-,TRBJ2-2,-,CASIQGLHTGELFF,TGTGCCAGCATCCAGGGGCTACACACCGGGGAGCTGTTTTTT
TRBV12-3/TRBV12-4,-,TRBJ2-1,-,CASGQGKGQFF,TGTGCCAGCGGGCAGGGTAAGGGGCAGTTCTTC
TRBV7-9,TRBD1,TRBJ2-7,-,CASSSREGAVAEQYF,TGTGCCAGCAGCTCCAGAGAGGGGGCGGTCGCCGAGCAGTACTTC
TRBV19,TRBD2,TRBJ2-2,-,CASSKGVSGKAGELFF,TGTGCCAGTAGTAAGGGCGTTAGCGGGAAGGCCGGGGAGCTGTTTTTT
TRBV7-2,-,TRBJ2-2,-,CASSLASMGGQAGELFF,TGTGCCAGCAGCTTAGCTAGTATGGGGGGGCAGGCCGGGGAGCTGTTTTTT
TRBV4-3,TRBD2,TRBJ2-3,-,CASSQDREGTPNTQYF,TGCGCCAGCAGCCAAGATCGGGAGGGGACACCGAATACGCAGTATTTT
TRBV7-2,-,TRBJ2-1,-,CASSFGSAQNEQFF,TGTGCCAGCAGCTTTGGAAGCGCTCAGAATGAGCAGTTCTTC
TRBV7-9,TRBD1,TRBJ2-2,-,CASSPSGGAIHKGELFF,TGTGCCAGCAGCCCCTCAGGGGGCGCGATTCATAAAGGGGAGCTGTTTTTT
TRBV10-3,TRBD2,TRBJ2-1,once,CAITRAGVGNEQFF,TGTGCCATCACCCGAGCGGGAGTCGGCAATGAGCAGTTCTTC
TRBV24-1,-,TRBJ1-2,-,CATSVSNYGYTF,TGTGCCACCAGTGTCAGTAACTATGGCTACACCTTC
TRBV5-4,TRBD1,TRBJ2-6,-,CASSRDRGSSGANVLTF,TGTGCCAGCAGCCGGGACAGGGGTTCCTCTGGGGCCAACGTCCTGACTTTC
TRBV19,TRBD2,TRBJ2-1,-,CASSIFPKVAGGYNEQFF,TGTGCCAGTAGTATTTTTCCCAAGGTAGCGGGGGGTTACAATGAGCAGTTCTTC
TRBV12-3/TRBV12-4,TRBD2,TRBJ2-3,-,CASRTSGTDTQYF,TGTGCCAGCAGAACTAGCGGCACAGATACGCAGTATTTT
TRBV7-6,-,TRBJ2-7,-,CASSLAGGGEHEQYF,TGTGCCAGCAGCTTAGCCGGAGGGGGCGAACACGAGCAGTACTTC
TRBV10-3,-,TRBJ1-1,-,CAISEGAFGGAFF,TGTGCCATCAGTGAGGGCGCTTTCGGGGGAGCTTTCTTT
TRBV27,-,TRBJ1-4,-,CASSFGQPNEKLFF,TGTGCCAGCAGTTTTGGACAGCCAAATGAAAAACTGTTTTTT
TRBV24-1,TRBD2,TRBJ2-3,once,CATTPDISPGLAGGPSSTDTQYF,TGTGCCACCACACCCGACATTAGCCCGGGACTAGCGGGAGGGCCTTCTAGCACAGATACGCAGTATTTT
TRBV11-3,TRBD1,TRBJ2-1,-,CASSSQTGGNEQFF,TGTGCCAGCAGCTCACAGACAGGGGGGAATGAGCAGTTCTTC
TRBV7-3,TRBD2,TRBJ2-3,-,CASSLAGGPADTQYF,TGTGCCAGCAGCTTAGCGGGAGGGCCCGCAGATACGCAGTATTTT